One and the same sample provided the 13 T cell receptor beta chains below, sequenced in a study of blood T cell repertoires in COVID-19. The method was immunoSEQ multiplex PCR; TCRdb's version includes in-frame clones alone and lacks a portion of them. Of tens of thousands of clones listed, about 76% are singletons. Sequencing used peripheral blood. These receptors were taken from an elderly man with acute or convalescent COVID-19.

V gene TRBV18 combines with J gene TRBJ2-5; D not certain. There are 14 residues in the CDR3. The germline V gene has CDR1 KGHSH and CDR2 LQKENI. Trimming removed 0 bases at V and 2 bases at J, with 7 bases between. CDR3 sequence reads: CASSPPQEQETQYF. CDR3 in DNA: TGTGCCAGCTCACCACCCCAGGAACAAGAGACCCAGTACTTC.

The chain carries TRBV24-1 and TRBJ2-5; 10 bases line up with TRBD1. This CDR3 is 15 amino acids long. V was pared by 3 bases and J by 5 bases, with 5 bases of the junction left unmatched. Germline lookup yields CDR1 KGHDR and CDR2 SFDVKD. The chain's CDR3 is CATSDTGTGVETQYF. CDR3 in DNA: TGTGCCACCAGTGATACAGGGACAGGGGTTGAGACCCAGTACTTC.

The chain links TRBV11-2 to TRBJ2-2; 7 nucleotides align to TRBD2. CDR3 length equals 16 residues. The trim removed 7 bases at V and 4 bases at J, leaving 12 bases unmatched. Germline-derived CDR1 and CDR2 are SGHAT and FQNNGV. The CDR3 spells CASTLRGGRGTGELFF. The CDR3, as DNA: TGTGCCAGCACCCTTAGAGGCGGGAGAGGCACCGGGGAGCTGTTTTTT.

The genes are TRBV4-3 and TRBJ2-1, with TRBD2 matching 10 bases. There are 15 residues in the CDR3. CDR1 and CDR2 from the germline V gene are LGHNA and YSLEER. Trimming removed 4 bases from V and 6 bases from J; junction bases left unmatched: 6. The CDR3, as DNA: TGCGCCAGCAGCCGGAAAGCGGGAGGGCCCAATGAGCAGTTCTTC. Protein sequence: CASSRKAGGPNEQFF.

This sequence joins TRBV7-8 and TRBJ2-3; no firm D call. This CDR3 spans 13 amino acids. Germline V gene lookup returns CDR1 SGHVS and CDR2 FQNEAQ. Trimming left V 5 bases short and J 4 bases short, with 10 bases between. The CDR3 bases are TGTGCCAGCAGCCTAACGGAGTCAGATACGCAGTATTTT. Translated, it gives CASSLTESDTQYF.

This chain uses TRBV3-1 (or the pseudogene TRBV3-2) with TRBJ1-4, with 8 bases fitting TRBD1. Trimming removed 3 bases from V and 4 bases from J; junction bases left unmatched: 4. The CDR3 has 15 residues. Germline V gene lookup returns CDR1 LGHDT and CDR2 YNNKEL (reference sequence). CDR3 sequence reads: CASSQGDRFNEKLFF. The CDR3 DNA sequence: TGTGCCAGCAGCCAGGGGGACAGGTTTAATGAAAAACTGTTTTTT.

The rearrangement links TRBV7-2 to TRBJ2-7, with 10 positions matching TRBD2. Germline trimming cut 5 bases from V and 2 bases from J; bases unmatched to any gene: 9. From germline, CDR1 is SGHTA and CDR2 FQGNSA. This CDR3 comprises 16 residues. The CDR3 region is CASSTGGTSAAYEQYF. CDR3 bases: TGTGCCAGCAGCACCGGGGGGACTAGCGCAGCCTACGAGCAGTACTTC.

V usage is TRBV5-1 and J usage is TRBJ2-1; TRBD1 matches 7 bases. CDR1 is SGHRS, CDR2 YFSETQ, per germline. V lost 3 bases and J lost 4; bases outside the gene matches: 4. The CDR3 consists of 14 residues. In DNA, the CDR3 is TGCGCCAGCAGCTCGGGACAGCCGTACAATGAGCAGTTCTTC. Translation: CASSSGQPYNEQFF.

The chain combines TRBV29-1 with TRBJ1-4, with unresolved D. This CDR3 comprises 13 residues. Germline V lookup: CDR1 SQVTM, CDR2 ANQGSEA. Trimming took 4 bases from V and 7 from J, leaving 13 bases between them. The CDR3 DNA is TGCAGCGTTGGAGGGCAGATAGGTGAAAAACTGTTTTTT. Its translation: CSVGGQIGEKLFF.

The V call is TRBV5-1, the J call TRBJ1-1; D is possibly TRBD1 (5 bases). The CDR3 sequence is 13 residues long. The V end was cut by 3 bases, the J end by 2 bases, with 8 bases between. Per the germline V gene, CDR1 is SGHRS and CDR2 is YFSETQ. The DNA of the CDR3 is TGCGCCAGCAGCTGGACAAGAAACACTGAAGCTTTCTTT. Protein product: CASSWTRNTEAFF.

In its sample, this clone was seen once. The J gene is TRBJ1-2, the V gene TRBV28; tentative D call: TRBD1 (5 bases). V dropped 5 bases and J dropped 3 bases, with 7 bases sitting between them. Germline V gene data show CDR1 as MDHEN and CDR2 as SYDVKM. The CDR3 consists of 12 residues. The CDR3 coding sequence is TGTGCCAGCAGTCCGGGGGACTATGGCTACACCTTC. This encodes CASSPGDYGYTF.

This chain links TRBV5-1 with TRBJ1-4; 7 bases are shared with TRBD1. The germline gives CDR1 SGHRS, CDR2 YFSETQ. The CDR3 is 14 residues long. Losses at the gene ends were 0 bases for V and 8 bases for J; bases not matched to a gene: 4. The CDR3 DNA reads as TGCGCCAGCAGCTTGGCGGGACAGCAAGAAAAACTGTTTTTT. As protein: CASSLAGQQEKLFF.

The chain couples TRBV6-5 to TRBJ2-7; D call uncertain. With 2 bases removed from V and 3 bases from J, the gap between germline ends came to 14 bases. This CDR3 spans 15 amino acids. From germline, CDR1 is MNHEY and CDR2 SVGAGI. The CDR3 spells CASSYAEGAYYEQYF. The DNA for the CDR3 is TGTGCCAGCAGTTACGCGGAAGGTGCTTACTACGAGCAGTACTTC.